Detailed here is one TCR beta chain. This sample is part of a study of cytomegalovirus exposure and HLA in healthy donors. In the PCR, 60 Vbeta and 13 Jbeta primers were used. Assay used: immunoSEQ multiplex PCR; TCRdb lists only in-frame clones, some missing. Here the sample spans 120,000 or so clones, approximately 78% being singletons. The CDR3 runs 13 residues. The ends were cut back, 4 bases at V and 2 bases at J, with 10 bases in the middle. In germline, CDR1 is SGHDT, CDR2 YYEEEE. Sequencing input: PBMCs. This clonotype was sampled from a woman in her thirties or forties in good health and CMV-seronegative. The gene calls are TRBV5-6 and TRBJ2-7, with D perhaps TRBD1 (6 bases). As DNA, the CDR3 is TGTGCCAGCAGCCCCGACAGGACCTACGAGCAGTACTTC. Encoded protein: CASSPDRTYEQYF.